The 29 T cell receptor beta chains below come from one sample, sequenced in a study of T cells in Graves' hyperthyroidism and ophthalmopathy. Amplification of TCR beta CDR3 regions was performed using RNA transcripts as template. HTBI primers were the set used in a first-round RT-PCR of the TCR CDR3. TCRdb redid the calling of the multiplex PCR reads with MiXCR, one entry per CDR3 protein. Among 500,000 to 800,000 distinct CDR3 sequences listed, about 14% were seen once. The sequencing sample was made of blood. Source of these receptors: a woman between 45 and 65 years old with Graves' ophthalmopathy.

This clonotype was seen at least ten times. The chain uses TRBV14 and TRBJ1-2; D perhaps matches TRBD1 (6 bases). Trimming took off 1 base at V and 4 bases at J, with 13 bases between the two ends. This CDR3 has 15 residues. Looked up from germline, CDR1 is SGHDN and CDR2 is FVKESK. DNA of the CDR3: TGTGCCAGCAGCCAAGGATTACAGGGCCCCTATGGCTACACCTTC. This encodes CASSQGLQGPYGYTF. The full variable domain, with the rest looked up from reference TRBV14 and TRBJ1-2, is EAGVTQFPSHSVIEKGQTVTLRCDPISGHDNLYWYRRVMGKEIKFLLHFVKESKQDESGMPNNRFLAERTGGTYSTLKVQPAELEDSGVYFCASSQGLQGPYGYTFGSGTRLTVV.

Concerning this clonotype: A much larger clone differs from this one at a single base, so this may be a read error. The chain is built from TRBV6-1 and TRBJ2-7; perhaps TRBD2 as D (5 bases). The CDR3 extends over 14 amino acids. Germline loops: CDR1 MNHNS, CDR2 SASEGT. This CDR3 reads CVSRNGLFIYEQYF. DNA of the CDR3: TGTGTCAGCAGAAACGGACTTTTTATTTACGAGCAGTACTTC.

The chain is built from TRBV7-2 and TRBJ1-2; D is possibly TRBD1 (5 bases). This CDR3 is 13 amino acids long. Germline V CDR1 and CDR2: SGHTA, FQGNSA. Trimming removed 3 bases from V and 7 bases from J, with 12 bases in between. The CDR3, as DNA: TGTGCCAGCAGCTTTTCCGGGGCGGGTGGCTACACCTTC. This encodes CASSFSGAGGYTF.

This clonotype appeared many times. The V gene is TRBV28, the J gene TRBJ2-3; no firm D call. The CDR3 contains 16 residues. V lost 4 bases and J 2 bases, leaving 16 bases between the germline ends. The germline CDR1 and CDR2 sequences are MDHEN and SYDVKM. The chain's CDR3 is CASSSFIRPVTDTQYF. CDR3 in DNA: TGTGCCAGCAGTTCCTTCATAAGACCAGTCACAGATACGCAGTATTTT.

This clonotype has at least ten counts. V gene TRBV9 combines with J gene TRBJ2-7; 15 positions agree with TRBD2. The ends lost 5 bases at V and 1 base at J; junction bases unmatched: 10. The CDR3 sequence is 18 residues long. CDR1 and CDR2 from the germline V gene are SGDLS and YYNGEE. The CDR3 nucleotides read TGTGCCAGCAGGAACACGGGACTAGCGGGAGGTGGTTCCTACGAGCAGTACTTC. Translating gives CASRNTGLAGGGSYEQYF.

This clonotype has at least ten counts. The chain combines TRBV7-2 with TRBJ2-7; 11 bases fit TRBD2. V dropped 3 bases and J dropped 0; count of bases not matched to a gene: 4. This CDR3 contains 16 residues. Germline CDR1 is SGHTA and CDR2 is FQGNSA. The DNA of the CDR3 is TGTGCCAGCAGCTTTGGACTAGCGGGTGGCTCCTACGAGCAGTACTTC. The encoded protein is CASSFGLAGGSYEQYF. The entire variable domain, with the rest obtained from reference TRBV7-2 and TRBJ2-7, is as follows: GAGVSQSPSNKVTEKGKDVELRCDPISGHTALYWYRQSLGQGLEFLIYFQGNSAPDKSGLPSDRFSAERTGGSVSTLTIQRTQQEDSAVYLCASSFGLAGGSYEQYFGPGTRLTVT.

In nucleotides, the CDR3 is TGCGCCAGCAGCTTGACAATAGCGGGAGGGTACAATGAGCAGTTCTTC. It codes for CASSLTIAGGYNEQFF. The genes are TRBV5-1 and TRBJ2-1; the match to TRBD2 covers 11 bases. Looked up from germline, CDR1 is SGHRS and CDR2 is YFSETQ. V trimming: 1 base; J trimming: 4 bases; junction bases outside the gene matches: 4. The CDR3 runs to 16 residues.

The J gene is TRBJ2-7, the V gene TRBV7-9, with 7 bases that match TRBD2. The CDR3 runs to 14 residues. V was pared by 4 bases and J by 6 bases, with 9 bases of the junction left unmatched. Germline lookup yields CDR1 SEHNR and CDR2 FQNEAQ (reference sequence). CDR3 amino acids: CASSSNRLAREQYF. The CDR3 DNA sequence: TGTGCCAGCAGCTCTAACCGACTAGCTCGCGAGCAGTACTTC.

This clonotype has only a few counts. This CDR3 reads CASSVATGYEQYF. The CDR3 DNA is TGTGCCAGCAGCGTAGCTACCGGGTACGAGCAGTACTTC. The chain couples TRBV9 to TRBJ2-7; D gene unclear. Germline CDR1 is SGDLS and CDR2 is YYNGEE. V was cut by 0 bases and J by 4 bases, with 8 bases left in between. The CDR3 contains 13 residues.

This clonotype showed up many times. V usage is TRBV12-3 or TRBV12-4 and J usage is TRBJ1-5, with TRBD1 as a possible D gene (6 bases). V shed 3 bases and J shed 3 bases, with 12 bases lying between them. The length of the CDR3 is 15 residues. The CDR3, as DNA: TGTGCCAGCAGTTTTCGGGGGGCCTTCAATCAGCCCCAGCATTTT. Translated: CASSFRGAFNQPQHF.

This chain connects TRBV19 to TRBJ2-7, with TRBD2 as a possible D gene (6 bases). The CDR3 consists of 12 residues. Trimming took off 6 bases at V and 7 bases at J, with 13 bases between the two ends. Germline loops: CDR1 LNHDA, CDR2 SQIVND (reference sequence). The CDR3 spells CASRPEAGEQYF. The CDR3 coding sequence is TGTGCCAGTAGGCCAGAAGCGGGTGAGCAGTACTTC.

To note about this clonotype: This may come from a read error, since a much larger clone is one base off. This rearrangement joins TRBV29-1 to TRBJ2-6; D is unclear. CDR3 length: 17 amino acids. Germline V lookup: CDR1 SQVTM, CDR2 ANQGSEA. CDR3 amino acids: CSVEVGVGVSGVNVLTF. For the CDR3, the DNA is TGCAGCGTTGAAGTCGGTGTTGGGGTCTCTGGGGTCAACGTCCTGACTTTC.

This clonotype was seen many times. This sequence joins TRBV7-8 and TRBJ1-5; 12 bases match TRBD1. Per germline, CDR1 SGHVS and CDR2 FQNEAQ. The CDR3 runs to 16 residues. V dropped 5 bases and J dropped 4; count of bases not matched to a gene: 6. CDR3 sequence (DNA): TGTGCCAGCAGCGGATTGGGACAGGGGGCTAATCAGCCCCAGCATTTT. Translating it yields CASSGLGQGANQPQHF.

This clonotype was counted many times. The chain carries TRBV5-8 and TRBJ1-3; 7 nucleotides line up with TRBD1. Germline loops: CDR1 SGHTS, CDR2 YDEGEE. The CDR3 runs 14 residues. Trimming took 4 bases from V and 2 from J; bases not matched to a gene: 3. The CDR3 reads CASSPGGAGNTIYF. The CDR3 nucleotides read TGTGCCAGCAGCCCAGGGGGGGCTGGAAACACCATATATTTT.

In this sample, this clonotype turned up a few times. The J gene is TRBJ2-1, the V gene TRBV7-9; tentatively, D is TRBD1 or TRBD2 (6 bases each). The germline V and J ends were trimmed by 5 bases and 6 bases, with 17 bases remaining between them. This CDR3 has 15 amino acids. CDR1 is SEHNR, CDR2 FQNEAQ, per germline (reference sequence). The CDR3 protein is CASSPPWGAVNEQFF. The CDR3 nucleotides read TGTGCCAGCAGCCCCCCATGGGGGGCGGTCAATGAGCAGTTCTTC.

This clonotype was found once. J is TRBJ1-1 and V is TRBV11-2; TRBD1 matches at 8 bases. CDR1 is SGHAT and CDR2 is FQNNGV in the germline V gene. This CDR3 comprises 15 residues. The trim removed 5 bases at V and 6 bases at J, leaving 11 bases unmatched. As DNA, the CDR3 is TGTGCCAGCAGCCCTGGGACAGGATTTGGCGCTGAAGCTTTCTTT. Its translation: CASSPGTGFGAEAFF.

Ten or more counts support this clonotype. This sequence joins TRBV18 and TRBJ2-1, with 12 bases matching TRBD2. Germline V gives CDR1 KGHSH, CDR2 LQKENI. V lost 1 base to trimming and J lost 6 bases; unmatched junction nucleotides: 10. The CDR3 has 18 residues. In DNA form, the CDR3 reads TGTGCCAGCTCACCACAGCGAGGGATGACTAGCGGGAGCAATGAGCAGTTCTTC. Its protein product is CASSPQRGMTSGSNEQFF.

In its sample, this clonotype was seen many times. The chain carries TRBV13 and TRBJ2-1, with TRBD2 matching over 10 bases. Germline V CDR1 and CDR2: PRHDT, FYEKMQ (reference sequence). J lost 5 bases, V lost 0 bases, and 4 bases had no gene match. The CDR3 covers 16 residues. The CDR3 DNA sequence: TGTGCCAGCAGCTTAGGCGGGCTAGCGGGGGACAATGAGCAGTTCTTC. Translating it yields CASSLGGLAGDNEQFF.

This clonotype was recorded many times. The V gene is TRBV7-9, the J gene TRBJ2-7; D unclear. CDR3 size: 13 residues. V lost 6 bases, J lost 2 bases, and 11 bases lay in between. The V gene's germline CDR1 is SEHNR and CDR2 FQNEAQ (reference sequence). CDR3 residues: CASSSQRTYEQYF. Here the CDR3 DNA reads TGTGCCAGCAGTTCCCAAAGGACCTACGAGCAGTACTTC.

About this clonotype: A much larger clonotype is one base distant, so this may be a read error. The rearrangement links TRBV12-3 or TRBV12-4 to TRBJ1-5; D perhaps matches TRBD1 (6 bases). Trimming removed 1 base from V and 5 bases from J, with 12 bases in between. This CDR3 region has 15 residues. This chain's CDR3 is CASSLGRTAYQPQHF. The CDR3 nucleotides read TGTGCCAGCAGTTTAGGCCGGACAGCATATCAGCCCCAGCATTTT.

This clonotype occurred a few times. The chain is built from TRBV4-1 and TRBJ2-3; D is possibly TRBD1 (7 bases). In germline, CDR1 is MGHRA, CDR2 YSYEKL. The CDR3 runs 17 residues. V gave up 2 bases and J gave up 7 bases, with 22 bases separating them. CDR3: CASSQSPDRAAGYTQYF. The CDR3 bases are TGCGCCAGCAGCCAAAGCCCCGACAGGGCGGCGGGGTATACGCAGTATTTT.

The chain has TRBV7-9 and TRBJ1-2; perhaps TRBD1 as D (6 bases). V gave up 2 bases and J gave up 7 bases, with 29 bases separating them. Germline CDR1 and CDR2: SEHNR and FQNEAQ (reference sequence). CDR3 length: 19 residues. Written as DNA, the CDR3 is TGTGCCAGCAGCTTATCAGGGGAGGGCAGGGCGGGTCTACGATCTGGCTACACCTTC. It is translated as CASSLSGEGRAGLRSGYTF.

This clonotype was found many times. The CDR3 loop reads CASSPLREGRQETQYF. The CDR3, as DNA: TGTGCCAGCTCACCACTGCGGGAGGGCCGACAAGAGACCCAGTACTTC. This rearrangement joins TRBV18 to TRBJ2-5; TRBD2 aligns across 9 bases. There are 16 residues in the CDR3. The junction had 5 bases not matched to a gene; V was cut back by 1 base and J by 2 bases. Germline V gives CDR1 KGHSH, CDR2 LQKENI.

V and J are TRBV29-1 and TRBJ2-7, with D perhaps matching TRBD2 (5 bases). The CDR3 has 12 amino acids. Germline values: CDR1 SQVTM, CDR2 ANQGSEA. The V end was cut by 6 bases, the J end by 4 bases, with 13 bases between. The CDR3 loop reads CSVAVGGYEQYF. The CDR3 coding sequence is TGCAGCGTAGCGGTCGGAGGTTACGAGCAGTACTTC.

This clonotype has only a few counts. The rearrangement uses TRBV7-2 and TRBJ2-7; 10 bases match TRBD2. The CDR3 extends over 15 amino acids. CDR1 SGHTA and CDR2 FQGNSA come from the germline V gene. Trimming took 4 bases from V and 3 from J; bases not matched to a gene: 6. CDR3 amino acids: CASSSAGGPFYEQYF. CDR3 DNA: TGTGCCAGCAGCTCAGCGGGAGGGCCGTTCTACGAGCAGTACTTC.

Only one count was recorded for this clonotype. The gene calls are TRBV12-3 or TRBV12-4 and TRBJ2-7; 9 bases line up with TRBD1. CDR3 length equals 14 residues. The trim removed 7 bases at V and 2 bases at J, leaving 6 bases unmatched. CDR3 sequence reads: CASTSGTGTYEQYF. The CDR3 DNA follows: TGTGCCAGCACCTCTGGGACAGGGACCTACGAGCAGTACTTC.

This clonotype has just a few counts. The chain has TRBV20-1 and TRBJ2-7; 12 bases are a match to TRBD2. Germline loops: CDR1 DFQATT, CDR2 SNEGSKA (reference sequence). The CDR3 consists of 16 residues. J lost 4 bases, V lost 3 bases, and 10 bases had no gene match. Here the CDR3 reads CSASGDSSGRVYEQYF. As DNA, the CDR3 is TGCAGTGCTAGTGGCGACTCTAGCGGGAGGGTGTACGAGCAGTACTTC.

This clonotype appeared a few times. This sequence joins TRBV4-3 and TRBJ1-2; tentative D call: TRBD1 (6 bases). Deletions cut 1 base from V and 9 bases from J, with 12 bases between. Germline V gene sequence: CDR1 LGHNA, CDR2 YSLEER. The CDR3 has 13 amino acids. CDR3: CASSQVGGASYTF. CDR3 sequence (DNA): TGCGCCAGCAGCCAAGTCGGGGGGGCGAGCTACACCTTC.

This clonotype appeared many times. The J gene is TRBJ1-1, the V gene TRBV18; 7 nucleotides align to TRBD1. The CDR3 has 14 amino acids. Losses at the gene ends were 4 bases for V and 7 bases for J; bases not matched to a gene: 9. The germline V gene encodes CDR1 KGHSH and CDR2 LQKENI. The chain's CDR3 is CASSQDRAGGEAFF. CDR3 nucleotide sequence: TGTGCCAGCTCACAAGACAGGGCGGGAGGTGAAGCTTTCTTT.